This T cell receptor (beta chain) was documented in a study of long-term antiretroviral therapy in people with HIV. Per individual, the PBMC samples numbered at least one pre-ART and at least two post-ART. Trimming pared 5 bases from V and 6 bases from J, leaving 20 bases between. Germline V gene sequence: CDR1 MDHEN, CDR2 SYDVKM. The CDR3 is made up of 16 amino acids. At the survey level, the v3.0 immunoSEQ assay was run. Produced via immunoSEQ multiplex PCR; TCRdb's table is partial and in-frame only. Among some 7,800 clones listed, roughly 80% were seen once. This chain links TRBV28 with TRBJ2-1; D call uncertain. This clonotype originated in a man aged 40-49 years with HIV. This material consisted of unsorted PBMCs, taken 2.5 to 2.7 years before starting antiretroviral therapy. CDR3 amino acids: CASSPRPSRLSNEQFF. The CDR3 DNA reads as TGTGCCAGCAGTCCCAGACCGTCTAGGTTGAGCAATGAGCAGTTCTTC.